This TCR beta chain was recorded in a study of blood T cell repertoires in COVID-19. Study-wide background: Collection of acute and convalescent COVID-19 samples took place in the United States, Italy and Spain. From T cells, B-cell-depleted T cells, or PBMCs came the material, which was cDNA or gDNA.

As originally analysed: Reference gene primer amplification gave nucleated cell count estimates. The protocol was immunoSEQ multiplex PCR, while the TCRdb copy is restricted to in-frame clones and leaves out a portion. V and J calls and clone size are copied from that table; D and trimming were computed from the DNA. The sample holds approximately 300,000 clones; around 90% are singletons and the top ten take more than 6%. The germline V gene encodes CDR1 SGHTA and CDR2 FQGTGA. Trimming took 2 bases from V and 8 from J; bases not matched to a gene: 2. The CDR3 contains 13 residues. Enrollment of patients from Seattle took place during active infection, with longitudinal follow-up.

The rearrangement links TRBV7-3 to TRBJ2-2, with 7 bases lining up with TRBD1. The sample comprised peripheral blood. This TCR came from a woman in her twenties or thirties with COVID-19, enrolled during active disease. This CDR3 is CASSLGGQGELFF. The CDR3 nucleotides read TGTGCCAGCAGCTTAGGGGGACAGGGGGAGCTGTTTTTT.